The 32 T cell receptor beta chains below all came from one sample that was sequenced in a study of CD8+CD57+ T cells in acquired aplastic anemia. Flow cytometry had shown expanded CD8+CD57+ cells in the patients chosen for sequencing. Genomic DNA provided the template from which TCR beta VDJ and CDR3 profiles were obtained. TCRdb redid the calling of the reads with MiXCR, one entry per CDR3 protein. The repertoire holds more than 250,000 distinct CDR3 sequences, with less than 85% as singletons. Sequenced: sorted CD4+, CD8+, or CD8+CD57+ T cells (not recorded which) from PBMCs. The source of these receptors is a human donor with aplastic anemia.

The V call is TRBV2, the J call TRBJ1-2; TRBD1 might be the D (6 bases). Trimming shortened V by 2 bases and J by 2 bases, and 6 bases separated the two germline ends. Germline-derived CDR1 and CDR2 are SNHLY and FYNNEI. The CDR3 covers 13 residues. CDR3 bases: TGTGCCAGCAGTGAACAGGGGAACTATGGCTACACCTTC. Translated, it gives CASSEQGNYGYTF.

Turning to this clonotype: One end of the junction fails to match germline, which may point to a read error. V usage is TRBV9 and J usage is TRBJ2-5; D possibly corresponds to TRBD1 (6 bases). Germline V gene sequence: CDR1 SGDLS, CDR2 YYNGEE. The CDR3 length is 14 residues. The CDR3 nucleotides are TGTGCCAGCAGCGAGGGGTGGACAGATGACACCCGGGACTTC. Translating gives CASSEGWTDDTRDF.

Comment on this clonotype: The final CDR3 position lacks the conserved phenylalanine or tryptophan, pointing to a likely read error. The DNA is left out, because the CDR3 cannot be placed on it with certainty; the CDR3 is given as TCRdb lists it. The V gene is TRBV7-9, the J gene TRBJ2-1; the table's D call, TRBD1, was not checked against the DNA. Both ends counted, the CDR3 spans 13 residues. Germline assignment: CDR1 SEHNR and CDR2 FQNEAQ (reference sequence). The CDR3 protein is CASSEGGPATSDG.

A remark on this clonotype: It is likely a read error, because the conserved phenylalanine at the end of the CDR3 is missing. It is unclear where the CDR3 begins or ends on the DNA, so no DNA is shown, and the CDR3 is as TCRdb lists it. The J gene is TRBJ2-7, the V gene TRBV2; the tabulated D call, TRBD2, remains unverified against the DNA. Per germline, CDR1 SNHLY and CDR2 FYNNEI. The CDR3 totals 14 residues, both ends included. CDR3 protein: CATSGGGLAYEQYG.

The chain employs TRBV5-1 and TRBJ2-7; D may be TRBD2 (6 bases). V was trimmed by 4 bases and J by 6 bases, leaving 17 bases between them. The length of the CDR3 is 14 residues. Germline V gene lookup returns CDR1 SGHRS and CDR2 YFSETQ. CDR3 protein: CASSLGLATREQYF. The CDR3 nucleotides are TGCGCCAGCAGCCTGGGTCTAGCGACCCGCGAGCAGTACTTC.

As to this clonotype: Because the CDR3's place on the DNA is in doubt, the DNA is left out and the CDR3 is given as listed by TCRdb. The gene calls are TRBV7-8 and TRBJ2-6; the table's D call, TRBD1, was not checked against the DNA. The CDR3 numbers 16 amino acids, ends counted. Germline loops: CDR1 SGHVS, CDR2 FQNEAQ. CDR3 sequence reads: CASSLDGAEQYVGLTF.

Notes on this clonotype: The conserved phenylalanine or tryptophan normally closing the CDR3 is absent here, so this likely arose from a read error. The limits of the CDR3 on the DNA are not certain, so only TCRdb's listed CDR3 is given. The V and J genes are TRBV7-4 and TRBJ2-3; TRBD1 is the table's D call, not checked against the DNA. CDR1 is SGHVT and CDR2 is SQSDAQ in the germline V gene. Inclusive of both ends, the CDR3 amounts to 13 amino acids. CDR3 region: CASSHTGMGNTIY.

Notes on this clonotype: A junction boundary mismatches the germline segment, possibly from a read error. In DNA form, the CDR3 reads TGTGCCACCAGCTTTGCTGGTCGGAACAAGACCCCTTTCTTC. Protein product: CATSFAGRNKTPFF. This chain connects TRBV7-9 to TRBJ2-5; no reliable D call. Per germline, CDR1 SEHNR and CDR2 FQNEAQ (reference sequence). CDR3 length: 14 amino acids.

As to this clonotype: Lacking the conserved final phenylalanine or tryptophan, this CDR3 likely reflects a read error. Because the CDR3's place on the DNA is in doubt, the DNA is left out and the CDR3 is given as listed by TCRdb. The genes are TRBV2 and TRBJ2-3; the D call TRBD2 from the table was never checked on the DNA. CDR1 and CDR2 from the germline V gene are SNHLY and FYNNEI. Both ends counted, the CDR3 spans 14 residues. The CDR3 here is CASLTAGAAATLYL.

Ten or more counts support this clonotype. It may be a read error: a sequence one base away is much more abundant. No conserved phenylalanine or tryptophan ends this CDR3, so it is likely a read error. The limits of the CDR3 on the DNA are not certain, so only TCRdb's listed CDR3 is given. This sequence joins TRBV7-9 and TRBJ2-3; TRBD2, the table's D call, was not compared with the DNA. Germline assignment: CDR1 SEHNR and CDR2 FQNEAQ (reference sequence). The CDR3 length is 13 residues, termini included. The chain's CDR3 is CASSFQRSGGSDD.

This clonotype was counted a few times. V is TRBV7-2 and J is TRBJ2-7, with D possibly being TRBD1 or TRBD2 (6 bases each). V was cut by 3 bases and J by 13 bases, with 25 bases left in between. CDR3 length: 15 residues. From germline, CDR1 is SGHTA and CDR2 FQGNSA. The chain's CDR3 is CASSLVGGPDTQYYF. The CDR3 DNA sequence: TGTGCCAGCAGCTTGGTGGGGGGCCCCGATACGCAGTATTACTTC.

On this clonotype: Mismatch with germline at one junction end may stem from a read error. The genes are TRBV9 and TRBJ2-3, with D perhaps given as TRBD1 or TRBD2 (6 bases each). Per germline, CDR1 SGDLS and CDR2 YYNGEE. The CDR3 is 13 amino acids. Here the CDR3 DNA reads TGTGCCAGCAGCGACGGGGGCGCAACGCCGCATTTTTTT. It specifies CASSDGGATPHFF.

The chain combines TRBV14 with TRBJ1-2; tentatively, D is TRBD1 (6 bases). The length of the CDR3 is 15 residues. V was trimmed by 5 bases and J by 6 bases, leaving 19 bases between them. CDR1 is SGHDN, CDR2 FVKESK, per germline. This chain's CDR3 is CASSVHLGGEDGYTF. CDR3 DNA: TGTGCCAGCAGCGTTCACCTGGGGGGCGAAGATGGCTACACCTTC.

This chain connects TRBV29-1 to TRBJ1-2; D is unresolved. There are 14 residues in the CDR3. V was shortened by 3 bases and J by 2 bases, with 13 bases between the two germline ends. CDR1 SQVTM and CDR2 ANQGSEA come from the germline V gene. CDR3 sequence (DNA): TGCAGCGTTGATTCATGGCAGCGCAACTATGGCTACACCTTC. Its protein is CSVDSWQRNYGYTF.

In the case of this clonotype: A read error may produce the germline difference seen at one junction end. J is TRBJ2-7 and V is TRBV7-9; D might be TRBD2 (6 bases). The CDR3 contains 14 residues. Germline V gives CDR1 SEHNR, CDR2 FQNEAQ (reference sequence). This chain's CDR3 is CASSFQGSGGKQEF. Written as DNA, the CDR3 is TGTGCCAGCAGCTTCCAAGGAAGCGGCGGGAAGCAGGAGTTC.

The V call is TRBV11-3, the J call TRBJ2-5; D tentatively fits TRBD1 or TRBD2 (5 bases each). The CDR3 is 14 amino acids. With 5 bases removed from V and 3 bases from J, the gap between germline ends came to 13 bases. Germline CDR1 reads SGHNT; CDR2 reads YENEEA. The CDR3 DNA is TGTGCCAGCAGCATGGGCAGGGACGAAGAGACCCAGTACTTC. This codes for CASSMGRDEETQYF.

V and J are TRBV20-1 and TRBJ1-2, with a tentative D call TRBD1 (6 bases). The CDR3 length is 13 residues. Germline V gives CDR1 DFQATT, CDR2 SNEGSKA (reference sequence). With 6 bases removed from V and 6 bases from J, the gap between germline ends came to 17 bases. The CDR3 bases are TGCAGTGCCCCCAGAGGGGGACGCAATGGCTACACCTTC. Its protein is CSAPRGGRNGYTF.

V is TRBV20-1 and J is TRBJ2-5; D may correspond to TRBD1 or TRBD2 (6 bases each). This CDR3 comprises 16 residues. Germline V lookup: CDR1 DFQATT, CDR2 SNEGSKA (reference sequence). The V and J ends lost 3 bases and 5 bases respectively, with 22 bases between them. Written as DNA, the CDR3 is TGCAGTGCTAGGGGGGGAAGCAGGGGCCAGCGGGAGACCCAGTACTTC. This encodes CSARGGSRGQRETQYF.

The chain carries TRBV7-8 and TRBJ1-6, with D perhaps matching TRBD1 (5 bases). Germline V gene sequence: CDR1 SGHVS, CDR2 FQNEAQ. V was cut by 3 bases and J by 10 bases, with 13 bases left in between. CDR3 length equals 14 residues. Here the CDR3 reads CASSFDRGRSPLHF. DNA of the CDR3: TGTGCCAGCAGCTTTGACCGGGGCCGGTCACCCCTCCACTTT. The full variable domain, its missing parts supplied by reference TRBV7-8 and TRBJ1-6, is GAGVSQSPRYKVAKRGQDVALRCDPISGHVSLFWYQQALGQGPEFLTYFQNEAQLDKSGLPSDRFFAERPEGSVSTLKIQRTQQEDSAVYLCASSFDRGRSPLHFGNGTRLTVT.

The V and J genes are TRBV10-3 and TRBJ1-2; the D is unclear. From germline, CDR1 is ENHRY and CDR2 SYGVKD. V dropped 6 bases and J dropped 4 bases, with 15 bases sitting between them. The CDR3 sequence is 14 residues long. For the CDR3, the DNA is TGTGCCATCAGCGTACAACGGGGAGGCTATGGCTACACCTTC. This gives the protein CAISVQRGGYGYTF.

This clonotype was picked up one time. The chain combines TRBV11-3 with TRBJ1-2, with TRBD1 matching 8 bases. This CDR3 region has 15 residues. Germline trimming cut 4 bases from V and 2 bases from J; bases unmatched to any gene: 6. Germline V gives CDR1 SGHNT, CDR2 YENEEA. In DNA form, the CDR3 reads TGTGCCAGCAGCTGGGGACAGGCAGCAAACTATGGCTACACCTTC. Translating it yields CASSWGQAANYGYTF. Complete variable domain (other parts from reference TRBV11-3 and TRBJ1-2): EAGVVQSPRYKIIEKKQPVAFWCNPISGHNTLYWYLQNLGQGPELLIRYENEEAVDDSQLPKDRFSAERLKGVDSTLKIQPAELGDSAVYLCASSWGQAANYGYTFGSGTRLTVV.

The chain is built from TRBV5-6 and TRBJ2-1; tentative D call: TRBD2 (6 bases). Deletions cut 0 bases from V and 3 bases from J, with 19 bases between. Germline assignment: CDR1 SGHDT and CDR2 YYEEEE. There are 18 residues in the CDR3. The CDR3 is CASSLERARDSRYNEQFF. The CDR3, as DNA: TGTGCCAGCAGCTTGGAGAGGGCCCGGGACTCCCGCTACAATGAGCAGTTCTTC.

Comments on this clonotype: The junction differs from germline at one of its ends, possibly a read error. The CDR3 bases are TGTGCCAGCAGCTTGGGGTCCGGTCCCGAGACGCAGTACTTC. This encodes CASSLGSGPETQYF. The chain combines TRBV7-8 with TRBJ2-5; unclear D gene. The CDR3 runs to 14 residues. CDR1 is SGHVS, CDR2 FQNEAQ, per germline.

Comments on this clonotype: The CDR3 does not end in the conserved phenylalanine or tryptophan, so this is likely a read error. The DNA is omitted, as the CDR3 cannot be located on it reliably, and the CDR3 follows TCRdb's listing. The chain employs TRBV7-2 and TRBJ2-1; the DNA was not compared with TRBD1, the D call given in the table. Ends included, the CDR3 has 13 residues. The germline gives CDR1 SGHTA, CDR2 FQGNSA. The chain's CDR3 is CASSFGGSPEQQY.

This clonotype was seen a single time. V gene TRBV7-9 combines with J gene TRBJ1-1, with TRBD1 as a possible D gene (5 bases). Germline V gene data show CDR1 as SEHNR and CDR2 as FQNEAQ (reference sequence). This CDR3 is built from 16 residues. V was clipped by 3 bases and J by 11 bases, with 25 bases between them. Here the CDR3 reads CASSLGEGGHNSPAFF. The CDR3 DNA sequence: TGTGCCAGCAGCTTGGGGGAGGGCGGCCATAATTCACCCGCTTTCTTT.

Turning to this clonotype: The CDR3 does not close with the conserved phenylalanine or tryptophan, likely indicating a read error. No DNA is shown, since the ends of the CDR3 on it are uncertain; the CDR3 is the one TCRdb lists. This chain links TRBV2 with TRBJ2-2; the tabulated D call, TRBD2, remains unverified against the DNA. Germline CDR1 is SNHLY and CDR2 is FYNNEI. Inclusive of both ends, the CDR3 amounts to 16 amino acids. The CDR3 here is CASRSSGGLPHGQYFG.

CDR3 loop: CANNLAGYQETQYF. The CDR3 nucleotides are TGTGCCAACAACTTAGCGGGGTACCAAGAGACCCAGTACTTC. The rearrangement joins TRBV7-8 to TRBJ2-5; 8 nucleotides line up with TRBD2. Trimming removed 10 bases from V and 0 bases from J; junction bases left unmatched: 7. Germline CDR1 and CDR2: SGHVS and FQNEAQ. This CDR3 contains 14 residues.

This chain joins TRBV7-2 and TRBJ2-7; D perhaps matches TRBD1 (6 bases). V lost 6 bases, J lost 9 bases, and 21 bases lay in between. Per germline, CDR1 SGHTA and CDR2 FQGNSA. The CDR3 is 14 amino acids. The CDR3, as DNA: TGTGCCAGCAGGTTACCGGGACATGCCTATACGCAGTACGTC. Its protein product is CASRLPGHAYTQYV.

CDR3 residues: CASSADSGIDTQYF. The CDR3 bases are TGTGCCAGCAGCGCCGACAGCGGAATAGATACGCAGTATTTT. The chain employs TRBV9 and TRBJ2-3; D possibly matches TRBD1 or TRBD2 (5 bases each). V was pared by 3 bases and J by 5 bases, with 13 bases between. Germline CDR1 reads SGDLS; CDR2 reads YYNGEE. The CDR3 has 14 amino acids.

The gene calls are TRBV24-1 and TRBJ2-2; a weak D match, TRBD2 (5 bases). The CDR3 runs 14 residues. V lost 4 bases and J lost 3, with 8 bases in between. The germline gives CDR1 KGHDR, CDR2 SFDVKD. CDR3 in amino acids: CATSDPGYTGELFF. The DNA of the CDR3 is TGTGCCACCAGTGACCCGGGATACACCGGGGAGCTGTTTTTT.

This clonotype has more than one count but fewer than ten. The chain uses TRBV2 and TRBJ1-2; unclear D gene. This CDR3 comprises 13 residues. V was shortened by 9 bases and J by 0 bases, with 11 bases between the two germline ends. CDR1 SNHLY and CDR2 FYNNEI come from the germline V gene. CDR3 nucleotides: TGTGCCAGGTTGAAAGGGACTAACTATGGCTACACCTTC. This gives the protein CARLKGTNYGYTF.

Of note for this clonotype: An end of the junction does not agree with germline; a read error may underlie this. The J gene is TRBJ1-6, the V gene TRBV7-8; D not resolved. Germline V gene sequence: CDR1 SGHVS, CDR2 FQNEAQ. The CDR3 sequence is 14 residues long. The DNA of the CDR3 is TGTGCCAGCAGCTTAGCTTCATATACTGAAACCCTGTACTTT. Translating it yields CASSLASYTETLYF.